Sequencing of this T cell receptor (beta chain) was carried out in a study of T cells in Graves' hyperthyroidism and ophthalmopathy. The study, taken as a whole, reports: Most thyroid clonotypes expanded above 0.001 appeared in blood too.

This CDR3 spans 14 amino acids. V lost 3 bases and J 5 bases, leaving 13 bases between the germline ends. Germline V gene data show CDR1 as MNHEY and CDR2 as SMNVEV (reference sequence). There are many counts of this clonotype. Its antigen is not known. Stability of Graves' hyperthyroidism was defined as absent ophthalmopathy progression within 18 months. The hyperthyroidism patients had all been newly diagnosed, and their disease duration was under 2 months. Their ages ranged from 18 to 65 years. Amplification of TCR beta CDR3 regions used RNA as the template. First-round RT-PCR of the TCR CDR3 relied on the HTBI primer set. TCRdb ran MiXCR on the multiplex PCR reads and lists one entry per CDR3 protein. Here the sample spans some 300,000 distinct CDR3 sequences, roughly 17% being singletons.

The V and J genes are TRBV27 and TRBJ1-1; the D gene is possibly TRBD1 (6 bases). The clonotype originates from a man aged 25 to 40 with Graves' hyperthyroidism. Sequenced input: blood. CDR3 bases: TGTGCCAGCAGTTTTGGAACAGGGAAGACTGAAGCTTTCTTT. It codes for CASSFGTGKTEAFF.